These 26 T cell receptor beta chains were all obtained from the same sample, sequenced in a study of blood T cell repertoires in COVID-19. TCRdb keeps only in-frame clones here, not all; method: immunoSEQ multiplex PCR. The repertoire holds roughly 200,000 clones, with more than 75% as singletons. Sequenced input: peripheral blood. Receptors were obtained from a man aged 35 to 55 with active or convalescent COVID-19.

The chain employs TRBV5-1 and TRBJ1-4; 9 nucleotides match TRBD1. Germline assignment: CDR1 SGHRS and CDR2 YFSETQ. The CDR3 has 15 residues. V was pared by 4 bases and J by 2 bases, with 3 bases of the junction left unmatched. CDR3 protein: CASSRTGGTNEKLFF. The CDR3 coding sequence is TGCGCCAGCAGCAGAACAGGGGGCACTAATGAAAAACTGTTTTTT.

The J gene is TRBJ1-1, the V gene TRBV11-2, with D perhaps TRBD1 (5 bases). V dropped 2 bases and J dropped 7 bases, with 14 bases sitting between them. The CDR3 runs 14 residues. Germline V gene sequence: CDR1 SGHAT, CDR2 FQNNGV. The CDR3 sequence: CASSLSGGRDEAFF. In nucleotides, the CDR3 is TGTGCCAGCAGCTTATCCGGGGGTCGAGATGAAGCTTTCTTT. The entire variable domain, with the rest obtained from reference TRBV11-2 and TRBJ1-1, is as follows: EAGVAQSPRYKIIEKRQSVAFWCNPISGHATLYWYQQILGQGPKLLIQFQNNGVVDDSQLPKDRFSAERLKGVDSTLKIQPAKLEDSAVYLCASSLSGGRDEAFFGQGTRLTVV.

The CDR3 region has the DNA TGTGCCACTCGGGGACTAGCCGCTGATACGCAGTATTTT. This translates into CATRGLAADTQYF. This chain links TRBV19 with TRBJ2-3; 9 nucleotides align to TRBD2. The V gene's germline CDR1 is LNHDA and CDR2 SQIVND (reference sequence). The CDR3 has 13 residues. V lost 10 bases, J lost 6 bases, and 8 bases stayed unmatched.

The rearrangement links TRBV28 to TRBJ2-7; D might be TRBD2 (5 bases). The ends were cut back, 3 bases at V and 0 bases at J, with 30 bases in the middle. CDR1 MDHEN and CDR2 SYDVKM come from the germline V gene. This CDR3 comprises 21 residues. The CDR3 loop is CASSFASSVWEPTLTSYEQYF. In nucleotides, the CDR3 is TGTGCCAGCAGTTTTGCTTCGTCAGTGTGGGAGCCTACCCTCACCTCCTACGAGCAGTACTTC.

Regarding this clone: The germline gene is not matched at one end of the junction; a read error may be the cause. This rearrangement joins TRBV11-2 to TRBJ1-1, with D unresolved. The CDR3 covers 13 residues. Germline CDR1 and CDR2: SGHAT and FQNNGV. The CDR3 is CASSLDVRIPALF. In DNA form, the CDR3 reads TGTGCCAGCAGCTTAGACGTCAGGATCCCAGCTCTCTTT.

This chain uses TRBV14 with TRBJ2-3, with 10 bases aligning to TRBD2. The CDR3 totals 16 residues. The germline V gene has CDR1 SGHDN and CDR2 FVKESK. J gave up 4 bases and V 2 bases, and 6 bases lay outside the gene matches. The CDR3 spells CASSQIAGGQADTQYF. CDR3 sequence (DNA): TGTGCCAGCAGCCAAATAGCGGGAGGACAGGCAGATACGCAGTATTTT.

The J gene is TRBJ2-3, the V gene TRBV28; maybe TRBD1 (6 bases). This CDR3 is built from 14 residues. Germline V gives CDR1 MDHEN, CDR2 SYDVKM. Trimming removed 6 bases from V and 2 bases from J, with 12 bases in between. The CDR3: CASSPSGHTDTQYF. The CDR3 DNA is TGTGCCAGCAGCCCATCGGGACACACAGATACGCAGTATTTT.

The chain combines TRBV11-3 with TRBJ2-3; D may be TRBD2 (6 bases). CDR1 and CDR2 (germline): SGHNT, YENEEA. There are 15 residues in the CDR3. Trimming shortened V by 0 bases and J by 1 base, and 8 bases separated the two germline ends. The CDR3 coding sequence is TGTGCCAGCAGCTTAGACGGAGGGGGCACAGATACGCAGTATTTT. This codes for CASSLDGGGTDTQYF. Using reference TRBV11-3 and TRBJ2-3 for the parts outside the CDR3, the full variable domain is EAGVVQSPRYKIIEKKQPVAFWCNPISGHNTLYWYLQNLGQGPELLIRYENEEAVDDSQLPKDRFSAERLKGVDSTLKIQPAELGDSAVYLCASSLDGGGTDTQYFGPGTRLTVL.

The chain employs TRBV19 and TRBJ1-2; D is unresolved. Germline-derived CDR1 and CDR2 are LNHDA and SQIVND (reference sequence). This CDR3 comprises 13 residues. V was clipped by 4 bases and J by 3 bases, with 9 bases between them. The CDR3 bases are TGTGCCAGTAGTACAGGACTGGACTATGGCTACACCTTC. Translating gives CASSTGLDYGYTF.

V and J are TRBV5-1 and TRBJ2-1; 16 bases match TRBD2. The germline CDR1 and CDR2 sequences are SGHRS and YFSETQ. The CDR3 is made up of 17 amino acids. V shed 4 bases, J shed 6 bases, and the junction held 7 bases outside the gene matches. CDR3 amino acids: CASSGGLAGGPANEQFF. Here the CDR3 DNA reads TGCGCCAGCAGCGGGGGACTAGCGGGAGGGCCGGCCAATGAGCAGTTCTTC.

The chain has TRBV23-1 and TRBJ1-1, with D perhaps TRBD1 (5 bases). TRBV23-1 belongs to the ORF category, with a function that is uncertain. The CDR3 contains 12 residues. Deletions cut 0 bases from V and 11 bases from J, with 10 bases between. DNA for the CDR3: TGCGCCAGCAGTCAATCGGGGCCCGGCGCTTTCTTT. This translates into CASSQSGPGAFF.

The CDR3 sequence is CASSQNPVQPQHF. CDR3 nucleotide sequence: TGCGCCAGCAGCCAAAATCCCGTTCAGCCCCAGCATTTT. The J gene is TRBJ1-5, the V gene TRBV4-3, with D unresolved. The V end lost 2 bases, the J end lost 6 bases, and 8 bases lay between the germline ends. The CDR3 has 13 residues. In germline, CDR1 is LGHNA, CDR2 YSLEER.

The V gene is TRBV19, the J gene TRBJ2-7; possible D gene TRBD1, 6 bases. The CDR3 extends over 12 amino acids. Trimming stripped 5 bases from V and 10 bases from J, with 15 bases between. Germline assignment: CDR1 LNHDA and CDR2 SQIVND (reference sequence). CDR3: CASSHRQAEQYF. The DNA of the CDR3 is TGTGCCAGTAGTCATCGACAGGCTGAACAGTACTTC.

This rearrangement joins TRBV3-1 (or the pseudogene TRBV3-2) to TRBJ1-2; no clear D. Germline CDR1 reads LGHDT; CDR2 reads YNNKEL (reference sequence). The CDR3 length is 13 residues. Trimming took off 1 base at V and 6 bases at J, with 9 bases between the two ends. The CDR3 protein is CASSQAEANGYTF. As DNA, the CDR3 is TGTGCCAGCAGCCAAGCCGAGGCGAATGGCTACACCTTC.

V is TRBV18 and J is TRBJ1-1; 9 nucleotides align to TRBD1. The CDR3 has 16 amino acids. CDR1 KGHSH and CDR2 LQKENI come from the germline V gene. Losses at the gene ends were 3 bases for V and 5 bases for J; bases not matched to a gene: 10. This CDR3 reads CASSPRQGDLETEAFF. In DNA form, the CDR3 reads TGTGCCAGCTCACCGAGACAGGGGGACCTGGAGACTGAAGCTTTCTTT.

V is TRBV27 and J is TRBJ2-2; the match to TRBD1 covers 10 bases. Germline V CDR1 and CDR2: MNHEY, SMNVEV (reference sequence). The CDR3 length is 21 residues. The ends lost 0 bases at V and 1 base at J; junction bases unmatched: 14. The DNA of the CDR3 is TGTGCCAGCAGTTTATCGGGGGACAGGGGAAATCCGAACAAGAACACCGGGGAGCTGTTTTTT. It translates to CASSLSGDRGNPNKNTGELFF.

This chain connects TRBV2 to TRBJ2-3; 10 bases line up with TRBD1. CDR3 length: 16 residues. CDR1 is SNHLY, CDR2 FYNNEI, per germline. V trimming: 6 bases; J trimming: 1 base; junction bases outside the gene matches: 7. CDR3 DNA sequence: TGTGCCAGCAGGTCTCCGGGGACAGGGGGCACAGATACGCAGTATTTT. Amino acids: CASRSPGTGGTDTQYF.

V usage is TRBV5-8 and J usage is TRBJ1-6, with 7 bases fitting TRBD1. Germline V gene sequence: CDR1 SGHTS, CDR2 YDEGEE. V was pared by 4 bases and J by 7 bases, with 5 bases of the junction left unmatched. This CDR3 has 14 amino acids. The CDR3 DNA reads TGTGCCAGCAGCCCTGGACAGGTGAATTCACCCCTCCACTTT. Its translation: CASSPGQVNSPLHF.

This chain connects TRBV6-1 to TRBJ2-7; 7 positions agree with TRBD1. The CDR3 has 14 amino acids. The V segment lost 2 bases and the J segment 4 bases; nucleotides outside the gene matches: 5. From germline, CDR1 is MNHNS and CDR2 SASEGT. The CDR3 here is CASSESPGGYEQYF. The CDR3 coding sequence is TGTGCCAGCAGTGAATCCCCAGGGGGTTACGAGCAGTACTTC.

The chain combines TRBV24-1 with TRBJ2-1; 10 bases map to TRBD2. With V trimmed by 6 bases and J by 9 bases, 10 bases remained unmatched. The CDR3 length is 15 residues. CDR1 and CDR2 (germline): KGHDR, SFDVKD. CDR3 coding DNA: TGTGCCACCAGTCCCTCCGGGACTAGCGTCAGTGAGCAGTTCTTC. Its translation: CATSPSGTSVSEQFF.

The CDR3 protein is CASSQTPTGVYGYTF. The CDR3 bases are TGCGCCAGCAGCCAAACCCCTACAGGGGTCTATGGCTACACCTTC. The J gene is TRBJ1-2, the V gene TRBV4-1; 7 bases align to TRBD1. This CDR3 is built from 15 residues. Germline lookup yields CDR1 MGHRA and CDR2 YSYEKL. The junction had 7 bases not matched to a gene; V was cut back by 2 bases and J by 4 bases.

The V gene is TRBV21-1, the J gene TRBJ2-7; the D call of TRBD2 is as the table states it, not checked on the DNA. TRBV21-1 is marked as a pseudogene. The CDR3 consists of 15 residues. CDR3: CASSKEAGRLYEQYF. The CDR3 bases are TGTGCCAGCAGCAAAGAGGCAGGGAGGTTGTACGAGCAGTACTTC.

The chain combines TRBV13 with TRBJ1-1; 7 positions match TRBD1. Germline trimming cut 3 bases from V and 5 bases from J; bases unmatched to any gene: 12. Germline-derived CDR1 and CDR2 are PRHDT and FYEKMQ (reference sequence). The CDR3 runs 16 residues. CDR3 residues: CASSFRTGQGGTEAFF. The CDR3 DNA follows: TGTGCCAGCAGCTTTCGGACAGGCCAAGGTGGGACTGAAGCTTTCTTT.

This chain connects TRBV28 to TRBJ2-1; D might be TRBD1 (6 bases). Germline V gene sequence: CDR1 MDHEN, CDR2 SYDVKM. The CDR3 contains 13 residues. Trimming took 5 bases from V and 12 from J, leaving 17 bases between them. The CDR3 region has the DNA TGTGCCAGCAGTGAAAACTGGACAGTTGGGCAGTTCTTC. This translates into CASSENWTVGQFF.

The count of this clone is one. V and J are TRBV7-8 and TRBJ2-3; D may be TRBD2 (6 bases). This CDR3 has 17 amino acids. Trimming left V 0 bases short and J 0 bases short, with 13 bases between. Germline CDR1 SGHVS, CDR2 FQNEAQ. CDR3 nucleotide sequence: TGTGCCAGCAGCTTAGCAAGGCGGGGCTCTAGCACAGATACGCAGTATTTT. Translating it yields CASSLARRGSSTDTQYF.

The CDR3 region is CASENKRSTEAFF. CDR3 nucleotides: TGTGCCAGCGAGAACAAGAGGAGCACTGAAGCTTTCTTT. The chain recombines TRBV2 with TRBJ1-1; D gene ambiguous. Trimming shortened V by 8 bases and J by 4 bases, and 14 bases separated the two germline ends. The CDR3 consists of 13 residues. Per the germline V gene, CDR1 is SNHLY and CDR2 is FYNNEI.